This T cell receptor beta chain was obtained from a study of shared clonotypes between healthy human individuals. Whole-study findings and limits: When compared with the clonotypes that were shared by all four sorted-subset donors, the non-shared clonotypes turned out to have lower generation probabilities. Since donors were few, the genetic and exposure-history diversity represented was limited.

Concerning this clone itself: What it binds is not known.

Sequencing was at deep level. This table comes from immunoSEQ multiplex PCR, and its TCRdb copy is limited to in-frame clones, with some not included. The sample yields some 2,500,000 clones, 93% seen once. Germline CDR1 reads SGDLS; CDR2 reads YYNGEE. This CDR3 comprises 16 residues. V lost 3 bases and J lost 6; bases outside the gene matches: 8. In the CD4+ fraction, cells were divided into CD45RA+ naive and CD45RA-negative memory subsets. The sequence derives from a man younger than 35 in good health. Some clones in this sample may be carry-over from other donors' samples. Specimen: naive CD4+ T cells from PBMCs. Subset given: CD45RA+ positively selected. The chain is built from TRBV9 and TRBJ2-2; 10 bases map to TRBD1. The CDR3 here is CASSEVGQGVAGELFF. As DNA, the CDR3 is TGTGCCAGCAGCGAGGTAGGACAGGGGGTCGCCGGGGAGCTGTTTTTT. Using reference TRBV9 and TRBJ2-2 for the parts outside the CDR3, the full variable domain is DSGVTQTPKHLITATGQRVTLRCSPRSGDLSVYWYQQSLDQGLQFLIQYYNGEERAKGNILERFSAQQFPDLHSELNLSSLELGDSALYFCASSEVGQGVAGELFFGEGSRLTVL.